This T cell receptor (beta chain) was documented in a study of blood T cell repertoires in COVID-19 (dated by TCRdb to 2018 to 2020). Study-wide context: Samples covering the acute and convalescent phases of COVID-19 were provided by collaborators in the United States, Italy and Spain. Where HLA class I and class II types were available, the types were taken from metadata supplied by the sample provider, not from assay-based typing. The repertoires were made available in a free public database intended to serve as a resource for research on the immune response to SARS-CoV-2. The dataset comprised deeply sampled blood TCRbeta repertoires from subjects exposed to, actively infected with, or recovered from COVID-19. The material from the prospective study consisted of cDNA or gDNA derived from T cells, B-cell-depleted T cells, or PBMCs. Samples were obtained from the ongoing ImmuneRACE study (first 160 participants) and from about 1,300 subjects provided by 6 global collaborators. The sample metadata nearly always contained a de-identified subject ID, COVID-19 status, age in years and sex.

This clone was recorded only once. Its cognate antigen has yet to be identified. No base-level quality is on record; no much larger clone is a single base apart. Samples from volunteer blood donors who had recovered from COVID-19 were contributed by a second Seattle source. Whole blood was collected in K2EDTA tubes by collaborating institutions according to the institutions' own protocols. For TCRbeta analysis, collaborators shipped samples in one of three forms: frozen whole blood, isolated PBMCs, or DNA extracted from either of those sample types. TCRbeta CDR3 regions were amplified from genomic DNA by means of the immunoSEQ Assay, a bias-controlled multiplex PCR. In the original analysis: The number of nucleated cells in each sample was estimated from the amplification of reference gene primers within the assay. Sequence reads were collapsed and filtered to measure the absolute abundance of every unique TCRbeta CDR3 rearrangement. For each sample, productive Simpson clonality was calculated as the square root of Simpson's diversity index over productive rearrangements. What TCRdb holds here is the immuneACCESS table cut down to in-frame rearrangements. Part of the clones is not present; checked against another copy, under half of the missing clones reflect an unresolved V gene, and the others are unexplained. V, J and clone size are those of that table, while D and trimming were read from the DNA. The sample table records approximately 130,000 clones; around 88% of these occur just once. Around 19% of the sample lies in the top ten.

Results and caveats for the whole study, not just this receptor: How much clinical and demographic metadata was included differed by source and by participant, and the metadata was provided uncurated.

The sequenced sample was peripheral blood. The receptor was isolated from a woman between 45 and 60 years old who had recovered from COVID-19.

CDR3 protein: CASSFRTGTDTQYF. The nucleotides are TGTGCCAGCAGCTTCCGGACTGGCACAGATACGCAGTATTTT. The sequence is built from TRBV5-5 and TRBJ2-3; TRBD2 could be the D gene, as 5 bases match. V and J lose 2 bases and 1 base, and a span of 8 bases separates them. The CDR3 contains 14 residues, cysteine and phenylalanine counted. Only CDR3 DNA is held: 42 bases, read in frame from base 1. The CDR1 and CDR2 encoded by the germline V gene (reference sequence) are SGHKS and YYEKEE.